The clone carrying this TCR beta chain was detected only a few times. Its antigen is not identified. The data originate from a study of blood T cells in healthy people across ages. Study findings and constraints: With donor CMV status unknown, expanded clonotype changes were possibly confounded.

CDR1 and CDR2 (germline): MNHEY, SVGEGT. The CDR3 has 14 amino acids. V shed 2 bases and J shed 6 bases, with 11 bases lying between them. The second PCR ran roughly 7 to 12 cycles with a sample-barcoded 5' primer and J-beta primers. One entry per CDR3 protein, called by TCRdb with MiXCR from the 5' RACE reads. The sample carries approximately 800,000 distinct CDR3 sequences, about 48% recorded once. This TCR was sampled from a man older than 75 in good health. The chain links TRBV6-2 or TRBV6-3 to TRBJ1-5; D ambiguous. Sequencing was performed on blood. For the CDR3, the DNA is TGTGCCAGCAGTTACCTCGGGGTAAGTCAGCCCCAGCATTTT. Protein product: CASSYLGVSQPQHF.